This TCR beta chain was observed in a study of T cell repertoires in cytomegalovirus infection. TCRdb ran MiXCR on the reads and lists one entry per CDR3 protein. The sample has 300,000 to 450,000 distinct CDR3 sequences, roughly 18% seen once; the top ten hold around 10%. With 5 bases removed from V and 7 bases from J, the gap between germline ends came to 17 bases. CDR3 length: 14 residues. This clonotype came up many times. The rearrangement uses TRBV12-3 or TRBV12-4 and TRBJ1-2; possibly TRBD1 for D (6 bases). This receptor was obtained from a human donor in good health (CMV status not recorded). Some clones in this sample may be carry-over from other donors' samples. Sequencing used PBMCs. The CDR3 is CASSPPGAAAGYTF. The CDR3 DNA reads TGTGCCAGCAGTCCACCGGGGGCGGCGGCTGGCTACACCTTC.